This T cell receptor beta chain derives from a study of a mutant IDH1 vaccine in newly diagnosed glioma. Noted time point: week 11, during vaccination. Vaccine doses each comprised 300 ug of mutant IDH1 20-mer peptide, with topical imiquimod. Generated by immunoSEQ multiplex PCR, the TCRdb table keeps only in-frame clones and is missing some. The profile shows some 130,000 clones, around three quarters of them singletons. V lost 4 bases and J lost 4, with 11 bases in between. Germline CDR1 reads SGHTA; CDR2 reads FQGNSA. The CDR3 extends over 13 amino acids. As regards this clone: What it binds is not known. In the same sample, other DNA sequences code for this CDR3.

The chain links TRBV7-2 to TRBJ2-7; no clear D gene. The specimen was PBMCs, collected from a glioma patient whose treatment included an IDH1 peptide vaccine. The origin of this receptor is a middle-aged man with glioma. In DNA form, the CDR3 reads TGTGCCAGCAGCTCCCCCGATGGTTACGAGCAGTACTTC. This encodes CASSSPDGYEQYF. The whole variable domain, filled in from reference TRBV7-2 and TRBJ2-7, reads GAGVSQSPSNKVTEKGKDVELRCDPISGHTALYWYRQSLGQGLEFLIYFQGNSAPDKSGLPSDRFSAERTGGSVSTLTIQRTQQEDSAVYLCASSSPDGYEQYFGPGTRLTVT.